This T cell receptor (beta chain) came from a study of blood T cell repertoires in COVID-19. Looking at the study overall: PBMCs, B-cell-depleted T cells, or T cells were the source of the cDNA or gDNA that made up the material.

Original analysis: By means of reference gene primer amplification, nucleated cell counts were estimated. The method was immunoSEQ multiplex PCR; TCRdb's version includes in-frame clones alone and lacks a portion of them. The V and J calls and clone size were taken over from that table, and D and trimming were inferred from the DNA. The table lists 300,000 to 400,000 clones, approximately 87% of them singletons. The V gene lost 0 bases and the J gene lost 4 bases, with 13 bases spanning the gap. Germline loops: CDR1 SGHNT, CDR2 YYREEE (reference sequence). The CDR3 is 15 residues long. The sequence derives from a woman between 55 and 75 years old with COVID-19, enrolled during active disease. The specimen sequenced was peripheral blood. This chain connects TRBV5-4 to TRBJ1-1; D remains unclear. The CDR3 nucleotides are TGTGCCAGCAGCTTGGCCCCCGGTGTCGGCACTGAAGCTTTCTTT. It codes for CASSLAPGVGTEAFF.